These T cell receptor beta chains were read from a single sample in a study of shared clonotypes between healthy human individuals. Libraries were prepared by immunoSEQ multiplex PCR; TCRdb keeps only in-frame clonotypes and omits some of them. The repertoire includes 400,000 to 550,000 clones, 70% to 80% of them detected once, and about 12% sits in the top ten. The material sequenced was PBMCs. All receptors come from a middle-aged woman in good health. Some clones in this sample may be carry-over from other donors' samples. The CDR3 runs from the conserved cysteine through the conserved F or W. The D gene is left open where the match is weak. Some rows have no size entry. The others give once, few or many, or a class for an expanded clone.

TRBV5-1	TRBJ2-1	-	TRBD2	TGCGCCAGCAGTGGAAGCGGGATTCGAAATGAGCAGTTCTTC	CASSGSGIRNEQFF
TRBV28	TRBJ2-2	-	-	TGTGCCAGCAGAGTGACAGGAACCGCGAACACCGGGGAGCTGTTTTTT	CASRVTGTANTGELFF
TRBV11-2	TRBJ2-1	-	TRBD1	TGTGCCAGCCGACCTAAACAGGGGGCGGTCAATGAGCAGTTCTTC	CASRPKQGAVNEQFF
TRBV7-8	TRBJ2-1	-	TRBD2	TGTGCCAGCAGCTTAGACCCTCGTCGGGGGGGTGAGCAGTTCTTC	CASSLDPRRGGEQFF
TRBV6-4	TRBJ2-3	many	-	TGTGCCAGCAGTGACAAGGGGGAGGCCACAGATACGCAGTATTTT	CASSDKGEATDTQYF
TRBV6-1	TRBJ1-2	few	TRBD1	TGTGCCAGCAGTGCCCGGGACAGTTCCTACTATGGCTACACCTTC	CASSARDSSYYGYTF
TRBV6-1	TRBJ2-7	few	-	TGTGCCAGCAGTTGGGCCCCGAGGGACGAGCAGTACTTC	CASSWAPRDEQYF
TRBV5-5	TRBJ2-7	-	TRBD1	TGTGCCAGCAGCTTGGCGGCAGGGGGCCCTCTTTCCTACGAGCAGTACTTC	CASSLAAGGPLSYEQYF
TRBV6-5	TRBJ2-7	-	-	TGTGCCAGCAGTTACTCCGACCTCCGGAGCTCCTACGAGCAGTACTTC	CASSYSDLRSSYEQYF
TRBV25-1	TRBJ2-3	once	-	TGTGCCAGCAGTGCTTACAACACAGATACGCAGTATTTT	CASSAYNTDTQYF
TRBV5-4	TRBJ2-1	-	TRBD2	TGTGCCAGCAGCTTTACGGCTAGCGGGAGGGTTGAGCAGTTCTTC	CASSFTASGRVEQFF
TRBV27	TRBJ2-7	-	TRBD1	TGTGCCAGCAGTTTAAATACAGGGGTGTTCGCCGAGCAGTACTTC	CASSLNTGVFAEQYF
TRBV28	TRBJ2-5	-	-	TGTGCCAGCACCATATCTGGGAGTGGGACCCAGTACTTC	CASTISGSGTQYF